The rows below give T cell receptor beta chains drawn from one sample of a study of blood T cell repertoires in COVID-19. Sequencing used immunoSEQ multiplex PCR; TCRdb keeps in-frame clones, though not all of them. The data contain around 140,000 clones, 81% of them singletons. Specimen: peripheral blood. The receptors here all came from a human donor in a cohort sampled during active COVID-19. CDR3s include the opening cysteine and the closing phenylalanine or tryptophan. The D gene is left open where the match is weak. Size tells how often a clone was seen (once, few, many) or the class of an expanded clone, and some rows leave it out.

clone_size	v_call	j_call	d_call	cdr3_aa	cdr3_nt
-	TRBV28	TRBJ2-5	TRBD1	CASSLWTGERETQYF	TGTGCCAGCAGTTTATGGACAGGGGAGCGGGAGACCCAGTACTTC
-	TRBV7-9	TRBJ1-1	-	CASSLAPANEAFF	TGTGCCAGCAGCTTAGCCCCCGCTAATGAAGCTTTCTTT
few	TRBV3-1/TRBV3-2	TRBJ2-5	TRBD2	CASSQGISGNTEGVGTQYF	TGTGCCAGCAGCCAAGGCATTAGCGGGAACACCGAGGGTGTGGGGACCCAGTACTTC
-	TRBV19	TRBJ2-7	TRBD2	CASSKLAGGYYEQYF	TGTGCCAGTAGTAAGCTAGCGGGCGGGTACTACGAGCAGTACTTC
-	TRBV29-1	TRBJ1-2	TRBD1	CSGSDRGYGYTF	TGCAGCGGATCGGACAGGGGTTATGGCTACACCTTC
-	TRBV5-1	TRBJ2-5	TRBD2	CASTSGSGLAGEGETQYF	TGCGCCAGCACGAGTGGCTCCGGACTAGCGGGAGAAGGAGAGACCCAGTACTTC
-	TRBV6-2/TRBV6-3	TRBJ2-7	-	CASSYRAGRASSYEQYF	TGTGCCAGCAGTTACCGCGCGGGGCGGGCTAGCTCCTACGAGCAGTACTTC
-	TRBV7-2	TRBJ2-1	TRBD2	CASSFSLAGDNEQFF	TGTGCCAGCAGCTTCAGTCTAGCGGGCGACAATGAGCAGTTCTTC
once	TRBV19	TRBJ2-2	-	CASSITGANTGELFF	TGTGCCAGTAGTATAACCGGAGCGAACACCGGGGAGCTGTTTTTT
-	TRBV4-2	TRBJ2-5	-	CASSQDLDLEGETQYF	TGTGCCAGCAGCCAAGATTTGGACCTGGAGGGGGAGACCCAGTACTTC
-	TRBV24-1	TRBJ2-2	TRBD1	CATSDYGTANTGELFF	TGTGCCACCAGTGATTATGGGACAGCGAACACCGGGGAGCTGTTTTTT
-	TRBV24-1	TRBJ2-5	-	CATSDLSLGRETQYF	TGTGCCACCAGTGATTTGTCTCTGGGGCGAGAGACCCAGTACTTC
-	TRBV12-3/TRBV12-4	TRBJ2-7	TRBD2	CASSLGPWTSGCF	TGTGCCAGCAGTTTGGGTCCGTGGACTAGCGGCTGCTTC
-	TRBV5-6	TRBJ2-7	-	CASSYLGTNSYEQYF	TGTGCCAGCAGCTACCTCGGTACGAATTCCTACGAGCAGTACTTC
-	TRBV11-3	TRBJ1-2	TRBD1	CASSLGTGANYGYTF	TGTGCCAGCAGCTTAGGGACAGGGGCCAACTATGGCTACACCTTC
many	TRBV6-5	TRBJ1-1	-	CASTTGLLGQAFF	TGTGCCAGCACAACAGGGCTTCTGGGACAAGCTTTCTTT
-	TRBV19	TRBJ2-7	TRBD1	CASSTGQGDSYEQYF	TGTGCCAGTAGTACGGGACAGGGGGACTCCTACGAGCAGTACTTC
-	TRBV7-5	TRBJ2-7	-	CVRSFQGPYEQYF	TGTGTCAGAAGCTTTCAGGGCCCCTACGAGCAGTACTTC
few	TRBV11-2	TRBJ2-5	-	CASSLHRVQETQYF	TGTGCCAGCAGCCTCCACAGGGTCCAAGAGACCCAGTACTTC
many	TRBV6-6	TRBJ1-6	-	CASSPTGISPLHF	TGTGCCAGCAGCCCTACAGGGATTTCACCCCTCCACTTT
-	TRBV3-1/TRBV3-2	TRBJ1-1	-	CASSQDSTGGLEAFF	TGTGCCAGCAGCCAAGATTCGACTGGGGGCCTTGAAGCTTTCTTT
once	TRBV7-2	TRBJ2-2	-	CASSLVGGTGELFF	TGTGCCAGCAGCTTAGTGGGGGGAACCGGGGAGCTGTTTTTT
-	TRBV6-6	TRBJ2-5	TRBD1	CASSYQTGTRQETQYF	TGTGCCAGCAGTTACCAGACAGGGACGAGGCAAGAGACCCAGTACTTC
-	TRBV13	TRBJ2-1	TRBD2	CASSLVTSGSPNEQFF	TGTGCCAGCAGCTTAGTGACTAGCGGGAGCCCCAATGAGCAGTTCTTC
-	TRBV18	TRBJ2-7	-	CASSPGQRTGEQYF	TGTGCCAGCTCACCTGGCCAACGGACGGGGGAGCAGTACTTC
-	TRBV7-8	TRBJ2-1	TRBD2	CASSLVLAGNNEQFF	TGTGCCAGCAGCTTAGTCCTAGCGGGTAACAATGAGCAGTTCTTC
-	TRBV28	TRBJ1-1	TRBD1	CASSHGQEEMNTEAFF	TGTGCCAGCAGTCACGGACAGGAAGAGATGAACACTGAAGCTTTCTTT
-	TRBV27	TRBJ2-3	-	CASSLSGIVSITDTQYF	TGTGCCAGCAGTTTATCCGGGATAGTTTCAATCACAGATACGCAGTATTTT
-	TRBV5-6	TRBJ2-5	TRBD2	CASTPGPGGLQETQYF	TGTGCCAGCACCCCGGGGCCGGGAGGCCTACAAGAGACCCAGTACTTC
-	TRBV23-1	TRBJ2-6	TRBD1	CASSQMGQPLSGANVLTF	TGCGCCAGCAGTCAGATGGGACAGCCATTATCTGGGGCCAACGTCCTGACTTTC
-	TRBV6-6	TRBJ2-1	-	CASSYSSGSYNEQFF	TGTGCCAGCAGTTACTCATCGGGCTCCTACAATGAGCAGTTCTTC
once	TRBV7-2	TRBJ2-7	-	CASSLQGGTYYEQYF	TGTGCCAGCAGCTTACAGGGGGGCACTTACTACGAGCAGTACTTC
-	TRBV28	TRBJ2-7	-	CASSPRARGVLEQYF	TGTGCCAGCAGTCCTCGGGCCAGGGGGGTTTTGGAGCAGTACTTC
few	TRBV7-2	TRBJ1-1	TRBD1	CASSFWTGADTEAFF	TGTGCCAGCAGCTTCTGGACAGGGGCGGACACTGAAGCTTTCTTT
once	TRBV15	TRBJ2-7	-	CATSSSTELTYEQYF	TGTGCCACCAGCAGTTCGACAGAACTAACCTACGAGCAGTACTTC
once	TRBV5-1	TRBJ2-1	TRBD2	CASSPTSGMAGEQFF	TGCGCCAGCAGCCCTACTAGCGGGATGGCCGGTGAGCAGTTCTTC
once	TRBV19	TRBJ2-7	TRBD2	CASGPGTSIYEQYF	TGTGCCAGTGGACCCGGGACTAGCATCTACGAGCAGTACTTC
-	TRBV18	TRBJ1-5	-	CASSPGANQPQHF	TGTGCCAGCTCACCAGGGGCCAATCAGCCCCAGCATTTT
-	TRBV28	TRBJ1-2	TRBD1	CASCQPGTGAYGYTF	TGTGCCAGTTGCCAGCCTGGGACAGGGGCGTATGGCTACACCTTC
-	TRBV28	TRBJ1-5	TRBD1	CASARGALSNQPQHF	TGTGCCAGCGCCAGGGGGGCTCTTAGCAATCAGCCCCAGCATTTT
-	TRBV13	TRBJ1-3	-	CASSLEGTGNTIYF	TGTGCCAGCAGCTTAGAGGGGACTGGAAACACCATATATTTT
-	TRBV9	TRBJ2-6	TRBD2	CASSVAAGAFSGANVLTF	TGTGCCAGCAGCGTAGCAGCGGGAGCCTTCTCTGGGGCCAACGTCCTGACTTTC
-	TRBV4-3	TRBJ2-5	-	CASSQEVGRGQETQYF	TGCGCCAGCAGCCAAGAGGTCGGTAGGGGCCAAGAGACCCAGTACTTC
once	TRBV28	TRBJ2-1	-	CASSLVGGVGHNEQFF	TGTGCCAGCAGTTTAGTAGGGGGAGTTGGCCACAATGAGCAGTTCTTC
-	TRBV7-9	TRBJ2-1	-	CASSFGVVNSYNEQFF	TGTGCCAGCAGCTTCGGTGTGGTCAACTCCTACAATGAGCAGTTCTTC